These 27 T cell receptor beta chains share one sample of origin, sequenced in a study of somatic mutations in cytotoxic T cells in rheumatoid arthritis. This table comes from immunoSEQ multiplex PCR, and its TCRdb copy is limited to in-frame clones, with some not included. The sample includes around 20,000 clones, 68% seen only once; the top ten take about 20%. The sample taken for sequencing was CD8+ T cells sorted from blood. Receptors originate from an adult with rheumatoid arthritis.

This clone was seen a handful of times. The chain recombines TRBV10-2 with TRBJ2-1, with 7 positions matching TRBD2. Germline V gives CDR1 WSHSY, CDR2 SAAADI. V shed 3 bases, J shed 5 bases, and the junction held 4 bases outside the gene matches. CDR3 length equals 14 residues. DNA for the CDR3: TGCGCCAGCAGTGAAGCGGGGCCTAACAATGAGCAGTTCTTC. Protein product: CASSEAGPNNEQFF.

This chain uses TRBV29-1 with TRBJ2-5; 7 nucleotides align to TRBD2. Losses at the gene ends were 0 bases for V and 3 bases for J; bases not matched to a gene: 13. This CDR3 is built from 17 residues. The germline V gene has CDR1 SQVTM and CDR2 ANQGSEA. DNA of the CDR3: TGCAGCGTTGAAGATAGGCGTGGGGGGGACCCCAAAGAGACCCAGTACTTC. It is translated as CSVEDRRGGDPKETQYF.

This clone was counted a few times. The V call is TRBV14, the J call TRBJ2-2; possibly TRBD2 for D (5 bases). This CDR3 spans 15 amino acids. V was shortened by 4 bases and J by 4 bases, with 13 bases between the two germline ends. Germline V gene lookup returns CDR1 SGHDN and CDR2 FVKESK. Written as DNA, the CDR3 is TGTGCCAGCAGCCGGTTACTAGGAGGCACCGGGGAGCTGTTTTTT. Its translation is CASSRLLGGTGELFF.

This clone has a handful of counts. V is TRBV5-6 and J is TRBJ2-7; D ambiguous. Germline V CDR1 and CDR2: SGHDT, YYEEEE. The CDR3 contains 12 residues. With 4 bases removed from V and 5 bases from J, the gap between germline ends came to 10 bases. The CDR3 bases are TGTGCCAGCAGCCGTGGGGTCCACGAGCAGTACTTC. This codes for CASSRGVHEQYF.

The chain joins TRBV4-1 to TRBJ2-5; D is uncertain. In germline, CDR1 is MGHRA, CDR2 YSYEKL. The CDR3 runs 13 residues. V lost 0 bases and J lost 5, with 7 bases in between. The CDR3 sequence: CASSQDTWETQYF. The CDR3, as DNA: TGCGCCAGCAGCCAAGATACATGGGAGACCCAGTACTTC.

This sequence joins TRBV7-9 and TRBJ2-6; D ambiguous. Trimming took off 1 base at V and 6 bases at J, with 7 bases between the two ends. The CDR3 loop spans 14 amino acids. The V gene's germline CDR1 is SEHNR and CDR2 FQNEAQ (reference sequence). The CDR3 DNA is TGTGCCAGCAGCTTAGATCGGATGGCCAACGTCCTGACTTTC. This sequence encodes CASSLDRMANVLTF. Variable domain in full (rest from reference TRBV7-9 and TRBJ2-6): DTGVSQNPRHKITKRGQNVTFRCDPISEHNRLYWYRQTLGQGPEFLTYFQNEAQLEKSRLLSDRFSAERPKGSFSTLEIQRTEQGDSAMYLCASSLDRMANVLTFGAGSRLTVL.

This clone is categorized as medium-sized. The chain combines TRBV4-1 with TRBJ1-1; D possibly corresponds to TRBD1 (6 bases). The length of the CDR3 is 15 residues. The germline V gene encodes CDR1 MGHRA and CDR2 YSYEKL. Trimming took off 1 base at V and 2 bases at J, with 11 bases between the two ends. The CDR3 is CASSQGARGNTEAFF. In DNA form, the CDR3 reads TGCGCCAGCAGCCAAGGGGCCAGGGGAAACACTGAAGCTTTCTTT.

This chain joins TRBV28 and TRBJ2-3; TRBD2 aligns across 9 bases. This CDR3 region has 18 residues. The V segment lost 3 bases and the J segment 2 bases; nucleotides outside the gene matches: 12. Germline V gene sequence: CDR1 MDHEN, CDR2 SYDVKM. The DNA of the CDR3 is TGTGCCAGCAGTTTCCCTACAAAGCGGGGGGCCCTCACAGATACGCAGTATTTT. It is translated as CASSFPTKRGALTDTQYF.

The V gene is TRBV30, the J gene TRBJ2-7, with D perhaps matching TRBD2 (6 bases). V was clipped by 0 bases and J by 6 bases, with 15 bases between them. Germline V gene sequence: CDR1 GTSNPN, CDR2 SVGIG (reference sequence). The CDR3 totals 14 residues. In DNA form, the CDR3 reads TGTGCCTGGAGTGTAGGGCGGGGCGCAGGCGAGCAGTACTTC. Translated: CAWSVGRGAGEQYF. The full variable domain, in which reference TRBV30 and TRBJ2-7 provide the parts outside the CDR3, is SQTIHQWPATLVQPVGSPLSLECTVEGTSNPNLYWYRQAAGRGLQLLFYSVGIGQISSEVPQNLSASRPQDRQFILSSKKLLLSDSGFYLCAWSVGRGAGEQYFGPGTRLTVT.

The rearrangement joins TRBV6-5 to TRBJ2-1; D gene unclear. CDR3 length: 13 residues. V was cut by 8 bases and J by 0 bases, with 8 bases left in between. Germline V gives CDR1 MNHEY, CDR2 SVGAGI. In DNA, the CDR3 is TGTGCCAGCGGCGCAATCTCCTACAATGAGCAGTTCTTC. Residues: CASGAISYNEQFF.

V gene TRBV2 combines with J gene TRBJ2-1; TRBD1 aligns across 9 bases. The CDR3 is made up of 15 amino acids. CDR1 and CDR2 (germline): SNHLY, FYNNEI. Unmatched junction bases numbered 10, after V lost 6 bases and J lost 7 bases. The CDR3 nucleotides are TGTGCCAGCAGGTCCGGGACAGGGTTTGGGAATGAGCAGTTCTTC. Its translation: CASRSGTGFGNEQFF.

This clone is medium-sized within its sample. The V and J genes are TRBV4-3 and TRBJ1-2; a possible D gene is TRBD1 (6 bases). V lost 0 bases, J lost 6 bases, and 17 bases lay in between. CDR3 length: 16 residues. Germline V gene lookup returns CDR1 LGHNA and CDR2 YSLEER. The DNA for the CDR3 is TGCGCCAGCAGCCAAGATTGGCCAGGGGCAAGGGATGGCTACACCTTC. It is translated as CASSQDWPGARDGYTF.

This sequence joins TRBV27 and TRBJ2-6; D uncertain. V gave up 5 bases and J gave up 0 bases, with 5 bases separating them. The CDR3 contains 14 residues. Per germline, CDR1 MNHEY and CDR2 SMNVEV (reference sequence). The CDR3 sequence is CASSLYSGANVLTF. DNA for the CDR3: TGTGCCAGCAGTCTCTACTCTGGGGCCAACGTCCTGACTTTC.

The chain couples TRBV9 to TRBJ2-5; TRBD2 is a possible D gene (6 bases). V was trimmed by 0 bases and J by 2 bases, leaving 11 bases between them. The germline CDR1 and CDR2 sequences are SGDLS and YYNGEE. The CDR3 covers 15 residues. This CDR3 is CASSVDSGGQETQYF. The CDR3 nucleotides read TGTGCCAGCAGCGTAGATAGCGGCGGGCAAGAGACCCAGTACTTC. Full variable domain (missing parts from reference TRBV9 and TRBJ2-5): DSGVTQTPKHLITATGQRVTLRCSPRSGDLSVYWYQQSLDQGLQFLIQYYNGEERAKGNILERFSAQQFPDLHSELNLSSLELGDSALYFCASSVDSGGQETQYFGPGTRLLVL.

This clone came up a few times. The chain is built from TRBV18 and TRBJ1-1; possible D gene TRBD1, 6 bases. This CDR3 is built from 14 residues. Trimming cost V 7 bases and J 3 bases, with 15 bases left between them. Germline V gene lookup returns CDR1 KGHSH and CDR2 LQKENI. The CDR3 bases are TGTGCCAGCTGGAATGGGGGCTCGGACACTGAAGCTTTCTTT. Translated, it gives CASWNGGSDTEAFF. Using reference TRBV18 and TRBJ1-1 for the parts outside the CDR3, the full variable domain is NAGVMQNPRHLVRRRGQEARLRCSPMKGHSHVYWYRQLPEEGLKFMVYLQKENIIDESGMPKERFSAEFPKEGPSILRIQQVVRGDSAAYFCASWNGGSDTEAFFGQGTRLTVV.

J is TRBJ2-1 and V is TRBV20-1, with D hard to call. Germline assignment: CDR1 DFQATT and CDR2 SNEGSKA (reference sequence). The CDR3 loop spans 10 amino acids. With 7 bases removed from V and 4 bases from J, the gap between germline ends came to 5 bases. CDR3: CSVMYNEQFF. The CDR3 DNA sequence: TGCAGTGTGATGTACAATGAGCAGTTCTTC.

DNA for the CDR3: TGCAGCGTTGAAGTCGATGGACAGGGTGCTCCCTACGAGCAGTACTTC. It translates to CSVEVDGQGAPYEQYF. The V and J genes are TRBV29-1 and TRBJ2-7; 8 nucleotides match TRBD1. CDR1 and CDR2 (germline): SQVTM, ANQGSEA. This CDR3 spans 16 amino acids. The V and J ends lost 1 base and 2 bases, in that order; junction bases with no gene match: 10.

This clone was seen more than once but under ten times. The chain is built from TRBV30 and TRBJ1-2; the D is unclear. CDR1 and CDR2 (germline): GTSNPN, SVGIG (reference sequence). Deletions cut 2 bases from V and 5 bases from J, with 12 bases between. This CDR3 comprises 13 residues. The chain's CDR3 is CAWSLTPRYGYTF. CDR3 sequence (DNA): TGTGCCTGGAGTCTGACGCCCCGATATGGCTACACCTTC.

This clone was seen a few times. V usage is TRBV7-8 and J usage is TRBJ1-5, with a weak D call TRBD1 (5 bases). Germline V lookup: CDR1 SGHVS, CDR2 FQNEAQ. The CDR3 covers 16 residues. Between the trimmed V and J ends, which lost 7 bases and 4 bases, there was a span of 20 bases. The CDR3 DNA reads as TGTGCCAGCACCCCGGACAACTTGAGGGTAAATCAGCCCCAGCATTTT. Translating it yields CASTPDNLRVNQPQHF.

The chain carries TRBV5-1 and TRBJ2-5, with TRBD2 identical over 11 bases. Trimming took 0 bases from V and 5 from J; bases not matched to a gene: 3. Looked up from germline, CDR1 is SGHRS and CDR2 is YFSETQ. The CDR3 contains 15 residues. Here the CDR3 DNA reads TGCGCCAGCAGCTTGGAGATAGCGGGGGGGGAGACCCAGTACTTC. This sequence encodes CASSLEIAGGETQYF. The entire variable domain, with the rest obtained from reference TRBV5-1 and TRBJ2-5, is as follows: KAGVTQTPRYLIKTRGQQVTLSCSPISGHRSVSWYQQTPGQGLQFLFEYFSETQRNKGNFPGRFSGRQFSNSRSEMNVSTLELGDSALYLCASSLEIAGGETQYFGPGTRLLVL.

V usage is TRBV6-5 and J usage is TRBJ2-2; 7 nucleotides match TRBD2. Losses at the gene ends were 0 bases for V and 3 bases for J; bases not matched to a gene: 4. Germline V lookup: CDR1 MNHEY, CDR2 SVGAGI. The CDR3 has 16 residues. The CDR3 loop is CASSYSIGGDTGELFF. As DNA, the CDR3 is TGTGCCAGCAGTTACTCGATTGGGGGGGACACCGGGGAGCTGTTTTTT.

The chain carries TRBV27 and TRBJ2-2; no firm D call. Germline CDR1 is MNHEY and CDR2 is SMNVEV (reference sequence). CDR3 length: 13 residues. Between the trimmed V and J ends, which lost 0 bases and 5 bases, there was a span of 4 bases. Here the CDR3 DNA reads TGTGCCAGCAGTTTATCCGAGACCGGGGAGCTGTTTTTT. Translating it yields CASSLSETGELFF.

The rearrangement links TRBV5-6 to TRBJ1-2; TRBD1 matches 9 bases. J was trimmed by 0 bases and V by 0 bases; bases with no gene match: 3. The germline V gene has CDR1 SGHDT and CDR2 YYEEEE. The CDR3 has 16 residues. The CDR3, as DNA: TGTGCCAGCAGCTTGGCGGACAGGGGCCCTAACTATGGCTACACCTTC. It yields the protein CASSLADRGPNYGYTF.

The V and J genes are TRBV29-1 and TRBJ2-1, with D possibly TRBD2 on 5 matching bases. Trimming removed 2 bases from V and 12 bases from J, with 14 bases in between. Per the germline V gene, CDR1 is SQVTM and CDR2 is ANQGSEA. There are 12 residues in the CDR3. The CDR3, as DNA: TGCAGCGTTGAATCGGGGATAGATGGGCAGTTCTTC. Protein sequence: CSVESGIDGQFF.

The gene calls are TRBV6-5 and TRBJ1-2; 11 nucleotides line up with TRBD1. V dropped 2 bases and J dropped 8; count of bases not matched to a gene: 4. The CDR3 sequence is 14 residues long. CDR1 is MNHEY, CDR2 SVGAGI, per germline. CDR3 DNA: TGTGCCAGCAGTTACGGACAGGGGGCGGGGGGCTACACCTTC. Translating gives CASSYGQGAGGYTF.

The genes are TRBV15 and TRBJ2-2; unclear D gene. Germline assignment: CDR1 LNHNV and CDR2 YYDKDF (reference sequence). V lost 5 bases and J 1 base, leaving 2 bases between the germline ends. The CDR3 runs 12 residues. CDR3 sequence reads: CATSLNTGELFF. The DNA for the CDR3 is TGTGCCACCAGCCTGAACACCGGGGAGCTGTTTTTT.

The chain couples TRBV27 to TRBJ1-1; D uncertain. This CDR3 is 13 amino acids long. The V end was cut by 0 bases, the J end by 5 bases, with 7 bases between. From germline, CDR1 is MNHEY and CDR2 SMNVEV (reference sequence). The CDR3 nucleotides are TGTGCCAGCAGTTTATCCCCCGGAACTGAAGCTTTCTTT. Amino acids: CASSLSPGTEAFF.